This T cell receptor (beta chain) was profiled in a study of blood T cell repertoires in COVID-19. Per germline, CDR1 ENHRY and CDR2 SYGVKD. CDR3 length: 16 amino acids. Trimming removed 6 bases from V and 6 bases from J; junction bases left unmatched: 12. Original processing methods: By means of reference gene primer amplification, nucleated cell counts were estimated. This table comes from immunoSEQ multiplex PCR, and its TCRdb copy is limited to in-frame clones, with some not included. That table is the source of V, J and clone size, and D and trimming were worked out from the DNA. The table shows around 170,000 clones, with roughly 80% occurring only once.

Source material: peripheral blood. This sequence was found in a young man with active or convalescent COVID-19. V and J are TRBV10-3 and TRBJ2-1; TRBD2 aligns across 9 bases. The CDR3 loop reads CAISHPRGGAGNEQFF. The CDR3 nucleotides read TGTGCCATCAGCCACCCTCGCGGGGGGGCTGGCAATGAGCAGTTCTTC.